This T cell receptor (beta chain) derives from a study of blood T cell repertoires in COVID-19. Turning to the study itself: Samples of COVID-19 (acute and convalescent) were obtained from the United States, Italy and Spain. T cells, B-cell-depleted T cells, or PBMCs provided the cDNA or gDNA that served as material.

The V end was cut by 0 bases, the J end by 4 bases, with 13 bases between. Per the germline V gene, CDR1 is LGHDT and CDR2 is YNNKEL (reference sequence). The CDR3 extends over 17 amino acids. How the authors handled the data: Estimation of nucleated cell counts relied on the amplification of reference gene primers. Assay used: immunoSEQ multiplex PCR; TCRdb lists only in-frame clones, some missing. V, J and clone size are those of that table, while D and trimming were read from the DNA. In the table there are about 86,000 clones, roughly 84% of which are singletons. The sample comprised peripheral blood. V is TRBV3-1 (or the pseudogene TRBV3-2) and J is TRBJ1-6; weak D call: TRBD1 (6 bases). The source of this sequence is a woman aged 80 or older with active or convalescent COVID-19. CDR3 coding DNA: TGTGCCAGCAGCCAAGATTTTGGACAGCCATATAATTCACCCCTCCACTTT. Residues: CASSQDFGQPYNSPLHF.